Shown below are 18 T cell receptor beta chains from a single sample sequenced in a study of Tregs in tolerant kidney transplant recipients. Generated by immunoSEQ multiplex PCR, the TCRdb table keeps only in-frame clones and is missing some. Its table lists 25,000 to 35,000 clones. The source material was CD8+ T cells from blood, sampled before the transplant. These receptors all come from a human donor who received a combined kidney and bone marrow transplant.

With respect to this clone: From the germline J gene comes the end of the CDR3, since the read stops 3 residues before it. This chain connects TRBV7-9 to TRBJ1-1; unclear D gene. The V gene's germline CDR1 is SEHNR and CDR2 FQNEAQ (reference sequence). CDR3 length: 11 residues. V was shortened by 6 bases and J by 5 bases, with 7 bases between the two germline ends. The CDR3 here is CASRLRTEAFF. Incomplete CDR3 DNA: TGTGCCAGCAGACTAAGGACTGAA. Drawing the rest from reference TRBV7-9 and TRBJ1-1, the complete variable domain is DTGVSQNPRHKITKRGQNVTFRCDPISEHNRLYWYRQTLGQGPEFLTYFQNEAQLEKSRLLSDRFSAERPKGSFSTLEIQRTEQGDSAMYLCASRLRTEAFFGQGTRLTVV.

Concerning this clone itself: The CDR3 extends 3 residues past the end of the read, so its final part is completed from the germline J gene. V and J are TRBV19 and TRBJ2-7; D may be TRBD1 (5 bases). Germline V gene data show CDR1 as LNHDA and CDR2 as SQIVND (reference sequence). V was cut by 4 bases and J by 4 bases, with 14 bases left in between. The CDR3 has 14 amino acids. The CDR3 sequence is CASSTRPTEYEQYF. The CDR3 bases that were read are TGTGCCAGTAGTACACGTCCGACAGAGTACGAG.

Turning to this clone: The CDR3 extends 3 residues past the end of the read, so its final part is completed from the germline J gene. The chain employs TRBV5-1 and TRBJ2-5; D unresolved. The germline V gene encodes CDR1 SGHRS and CDR2 YFSETQ. The CDR3 runs to 14 residues. V was pared by 1 base and J by 1 base, with 8 bases between. CDR3 DNA, as far as it was read: TGCGCCAGCAGCTTGCTCCAGAGCCAAGAGACC. Translating gives CASSLLQSQET. In full, the CDR3 is CASSLLQSQETQYF.

Comments on this clone: From the germline J gene comes the end of the CDR3, since the read stops 3 residues before it. The chain has TRBV7-1 and TRBJ2-2; 13 bases are shared with TRBD2. TRBV7-1 is recorded as an ORF, its role being uncertain. V lost 3 bases and J lost 7; bases outside the gene matches: 23. The CDR3 covers 22 residues. CDR3 bases read: TGTGCCAGCAGCTCTCCGATAAGCCTTGATAAACTAGCGGGAGGGTCGGACGGGGAG. The encoded protein is CASSSPISLDKLAGGSDGE. The full CDR3 protein is CASSSPISLDKLAGGSDGELFF.

Concerning this clone itself: The CDR3 end lies 3 residues beyond the end of the read and is filled in from the germline J gene. The rearrangement joins TRBV5-1 to TRBJ2-1; TRBD2 matches at 9 bases. CDR3 length: 15 residues. J gave up 5 bases and V 2 bases, and 5 bases lay outside the gene matches. CDR1 is SGHRS, CDR2 YFSETQ, per germline. The CDR3 loop is CASSFNSGGHNEQFF. CDR3 bases read: TGCGCCAGCAGCTTTAATAGCGGGGGTCACAATGAG.

As regards this clone: The CDR3 is cut off 3 residues early in the read; its end comes from the germline J gene. The V gene is TRBV10-3, the J gene TRBJ2-1; D gene ambiguous. Between the trimmed V and J ends, which lost 4 bases and 3 bases, there was a span of 4 bases. Germline loops: CDR1 ENHRY, CDR2 SYGVKD. This CDR3 region has 12 residues. This CDR3 reads CAISVSYNEQFF. The sequenced part of the CDR3 DNA is TGTGCCATCAGTGTTAGCTACAATGAG.

About this clone: Read sequence stops 3 residues before the CDR3 end, and the germline J gene provides the missing end. The chain links TRBV7-8 to TRBJ2-6; D not resolved. Germline V gene data show CDR1 as SGHVS and CDR2 as FQNEAQ. The length of the CDR3 is 16 residues. V lost 3 bases, J lost 0 bases, and 9 bases lay in between. The CDR3 DNA, read in part, is TGTGCCAGCAGCTTTGGCCTGTCCTCTGGGGCCAACGTC. Protein sequence: CASSFGLSSGANV. The whole CDR3 protein reads CASSFGLSSGANVLTF.

Worth noting for this clone: The CDR3 end is not reached by the read, which stops 3 residues before it; the germline J gene fills it in. The chain couples TRBV6-4 to TRBJ1-1; TRBD1 aligns across 8 bases. V lost 3 bases to trimming and J lost 5 bases; unmatched junction nucleotides: 11. Germline loops: CDR1 MRHNA, CDR2 SNTAGT. This CDR3 is built from 16 residues. CDR3 bases read: TGTGCCAGCAGTGATAACATAGGACAGGGCCGAACTGAA. Protein: CASSDNIGQGRTE. The CDR3, in full, reads CASSDNIGQGRTEAFF.

With respect to this clone: From the germline J gene comes the end of the CDR3, since the read stops 3 residues before it. The chain combines TRBV6-2 or TRBV6-3 with TRBJ2-7, with TRBD2 identical over 7 bases. The CDR3 has 16 amino acids. Germline V gene data show CDR1 as MNHEY and CDR2 as SVGEGT. J gave up 0 bases and V 4 bases, and 9 bases lay outside the gene matches. The CDR3 reads CASSSPLAVLSYEQYF. The CDR3 bases that were read are TGTGCCAGCAGTTCGCCGCTAGCGGTGCTCTCCTACGAG.

A note on this clone: The read ends 3 residues early relative to the CDR3; the germline J gene fills the gap. This chain connects TRBV7-9 to TRBJ1-2; TRBD1 is a possible D gene (6 bases). V lost 1 base, J lost 3 bases, and 12 bases lay in between. CDR3 length: 15 residues. The germline V gene has CDR1 SEHNR and CDR2 FQNEAQ (reference sequence). CDR3 DNA, as far as it was read: TGTGCCAGCAGCTTAGGACAGGAGACTTACTATGGC. The encoded protein is CASSLGQETYYG. In full, the CDR3 reads CASSLGQETYYGYTF.

On this clone itself: The read halts 3 residues ahead of the CDR3 end, with the missing end drawn from the germline J gene. The genes are TRBV7-2 and TRBJ2-3; a weak D match, TRBD1 (6 bases). This CDR3 spans 14 amino acids. V was pared by 5 bases and J by 8 bases, with 17 bases between. Germline V gene lookup returns CDR1 SGHTA and CDR2 FQGNSA. The DNA read from the CDR3 is TGTGCCAGCAGCCAACGACAGGACTGGGGTACG. The encoded protein is CASSQRQDWGT. From start to end, the CDR3 is CASSQRQDWGTQYF.

The CDR3 bases that were read are TGCAGCGTGGAGGACAGGCGATACGAG. It is translated as CSVEDRRYE. The CDR3 in full is CSVEDRRYEQYF. This chain joins TRBV29-1 and TRBJ2-7; 7 positions agree with TRBD1. The read comes to an end 3 residues before the CDR3 does, leaving the germline J gene to fill in the end. Germline V lookup: CDR1 SQVTM, CDR2 ANQGSEA. V lost 6 bases to trimming and J lost 4 bases; unmatched junction nucleotides: 6. There are 12 residues in the CDR3.

A note on this clone: The read gets to within 3 residues of the CDR3 end, and the germline J gene fills in the rest. This chain joins TRBV2 and TRBJ1-3; 10 nucleotides line up with TRBD1. The germline V gene has CDR1 SNHLY and CDR2 FYNNEI. The V gene end was trimmed by 6 bases and the J gene end by 2 bases; junction bases not matched to a gene: 7. The CDR3 spans 16 residues. The sequenced CDR3 bases are TGTGCCAGCAGGCCTAGACAGGGGGCCCCTGGAAACACC. Translating it yields CASRPRQGAPGNT. The entire CDR3 protein is CASRPRQGAPGNTIYF.

Remarks on this clone: The read falls 3 residues short of the CDR3 end, and the missing part is taken from the germline J gene. The chain employs TRBV7-6 and TRBJ2-1; 11 bases fit TRBD2. V gave up 5 bases and J gave up 9 bases; unmatched junction bases: 9. This CDR3 contains 15 residues. Looked up from germline, CDR1 is SGHVS and CDR2 is FNYEAQ. CDR3 bases read: TGTGCCAGCAGCGTAACTAGCGGGAGTCCGAGTGAG. Translating gives CASSVTSGSPSE. From start to end, the CDR3 is CASSVTSGSPSEQFF.

In regard to this clone: The read ends 3 residues early relative to the CDR3; the germline J gene fills the gap. The rearrangement links TRBV2 to TRBJ2-1; D is ambiguous. Trimming left V 2 bases short and J 5 bases short, with 4 bases between. The CDR3 consists of 12 residues. In germline, CDR1 is SNHLY, CDR2 FYNNEI. CDR3 DNA (partial): TGTGCCAGCAGTGAAATCAACAATGAG. Translation gives CASSEINNE. The CDR3 as a whole reads CASSEINNEQFF. The whole variable domain, remainder taken from reference TRBV2 and TRBJ2-1, is EPEVTQTPSHQVTQMGQEVILRCVPISNHLYFYWYRQILGQKVEFLVSFYNNEISEKSEIFDDQFSVERPDGSNFTLKIRSTKLEDSAMYFCASSEINNEQFFGPGTRLTVL.

Concerning this clone itself: The read falls 3 residues short of the CDR3 end, and the missing part is taken from the germline J gene. This chain links TRBV5-1 with TRBJ2-3, with D possibly matching TRBD2 (5 bases). Trimming took 4 bases from V and 0 from J, leaving 15 bases between them. This CDR3 is 16 amino acids long. Germline-derived CDR1 and CDR2 are SGHRS and YFSETQ. CDR3 sequence: CASSPEPASSTDTQYF. Incomplete CDR3 DNA: TGCGCCAGCAGCCCGGAGCCCGCTAGCAGCACAGATACG.

A remark on this clone: The read stops 3 residues short of the end of the CDR3; the missing end is completed from the germline J gene. This chain links TRBV19 with TRBJ2-1, with D possibly matching TRBD2 (5 bases). CDR1 and CDR2 (germline): LNHDA, SQIVND (reference sequence). Trimming took 11 bases from V and 3 from J, leaving 23 bases between them. This CDR3 has 16 residues. The part of the CDR3 DNA that was read is TGTGCCCCCGCCAGGTTGAAGGACTTCCGCTACAATGAG. It is translated as CAPARLKDFRYNE. The full CDR3 protein reads CAPARLKDFRYNEQFF.

Notes on this clone: The CDR3 goes on 3 residues after the read ends, and that part is filled in from the germline J gene. The chain carries TRBV5-1 and TRBJ1-4; D perhaps matches TRBD1 (5 bases). Germline CDR1 SGHRS, CDR2 YFSETQ. CDR3 size: 13 residues. V gave up 2 bases and J gave up 5 bases, with 7 bases separating them. The CDR3 DNA, read in part, is TGCGCCAGCAGCTTAGGACAAAATGAAAAA. It encodes CASSLGQNEK. In full, the CDR3 is CASSLGQNEKLFF.